The 10 T cell receptor beta chains below come from one sample, sequenced in a study of identical twins. A single record per CDR3 protein comes from TCRdb applying MiXCR to the 5' RACE reads. The table has about 720,000 distinct CDR3 sequences, approximately 9% seen once; the top ten hold approximately 0.94%. The sample also formed part of further work on yellow fever vaccine responses in identical twins.

Sequenced sample: PBMCs. Receptors were obtained from a woman in her late teens or twenties in good health.

This clonotype showed up just a few times. This rearrangement joins TRBV11-1 to TRBJ2-6, with D perhaps given as TRBD1 or TRBD2 (5 bases each). CDR3 size: 20 residues. V lost 4 bases, J lost 4 bases, and 26 bases lay in between. CDR1 is SGHAT, CDR2 FQDESV, per germline (reference sequence). The CDR3 loop reads CASSSSLRVQIGTGANVLTF. CDR3 nucleotides: TGTGCCAGCAGCTCGTCCCTGAGGGTTCAAATCGGGACCGGGGCCAACGTCCTGACTTTC.

V usage is TRBV14 and J usage is TRBJ2-1; a weak D match, TRBD2 (7 bases). The CDR3 runs 15 residues. The V end lost 5 bases, the J end lost 9 bases, and 20 bases lay between the germline ends. The germline gives CDR1 SGHDN, CDR2 FVKESK. The CDR3 sequence: CASSSRRGGLSEQFF. The CDR3 DNA sequence: TGTGCCAGCAGCTCGCGTAGGGGGGGACTGAGTGAGCAGTTCTTC.

This clonotype was detected only a few times. The chain carries TRBV5-1 and TRBJ2-5; D gene ambiguous. V was pared by 1 base and J by 2 bases, with 12 bases between. The CDR3 covers 15 residues. Germline-derived CDR1 and CDR2 are SGHRS and YFSETQ. DNA for the CDR3: TGCGCCAGCAGCTTGATCCTGACCAAGCAAGAGACCCAGTACTTC. This codes for CASSLILTKQETQYF.

V and J are TRBV6-5 and TRBJ2-1, with TRBD1 matching over 7 bases. The CDR3 sequence is 15 residues long. Germline V gene sequence: CDR1 MNHEY, CDR2 SVGAGI. V lost 2 bases to trimming and J lost 7 bases; unmatched junction nucleotides: 8. The CDR3 nucleotides are TGTGCCAGCAGTTACGGGGGACAGTTGAGGAATGAGCAGTTCTTC. It codes for CASSYGGQLRNEQFF.

The sample holds a few counts of this clonotype. The CDR3 bases are TGTGCCAGCAGTTACTACAGGGAGGGTTACGAGCAGTACTTC. This translates into CASSYYREGYEQYF. This chain links TRBV6-5 with TRBJ2-7; D possibly corresponds to TRBD2 (7 bases). Germline values: CDR1 MNHEY, CDR2 SVGAGI. The V gene lost 1 base and the J gene lost 4 bases, with 11 bases spanning the gap. CDR3 size: 14 residues.

CDR3 residues: CSALTGGGGNYGYTF. The CDR3 DNA is TGCAGTGCTTTGACAGGGGGCGGAGGTAACTATGGCTACACCTTC. The gene calls are TRBV20-1 and TRBJ1-2; 10 bases line up with TRBD1. The germline V gene encodes CDR1 DFQATT and CDR2 SNEGSKA (reference sequence). The CDR3 length is 15 residues. V was clipped by 5 bases and J by 1 base; unmatched bases: 7.

V is TRBV5-1 and J is TRBJ2-3; D possibly corresponds to TRBD2 (6 bases). The V and J ends lost 0 bases and 3 bases respectively, with 11 bases between them. The CDR3 runs 15 residues. CDR1 SGHRS and CDR2 YFSETQ come from the germline V gene. The CDR3 loop is CASSLAAGKTDTQYF. Written as DNA, the CDR3 is TGCGCCAGCAGCTTGGCAGCGGGTAAAACAGATACGCAGTATTTT.

This clonotype was counted a few times. V usage is TRBV7-2 and J usage is TRBJ2-1, with 16 bases aligning to TRBD2. This CDR3 has 16 residues. Germline CDR1 SGHTA, CDR2 FQGNSA. J gave up 9 bases and V 4 bases, and 6 bases lay outside the gene matches. CDR3 DNA sequence: TGTGCCAGCAGCTCCGGGACTAGCGGGGGGGCTGGTGAGCAGTTCTTC. Translating it yields CASSSGTSGGAGEQFF.

This clonotype was seen repeatedly, ten times or more. The chain couples TRBV12-3 or TRBV12-4 to TRBJ2-7; D uncertain. Trimming cost V 7 bases and J 3 bases, with 13 bases left between them. The CDR3 is 13 amino acids. CDR3 nucleotide sequence: TGTGCCAGCACCGACGGATCTCTCTACGAGCAGTACTTC. As protein: CASTDGSLYEQYF.

This clonotype was seen many times. The chain employs TRBV5-1 and TRBJ2-1; D is unclear. Germline loops: CDR1 SGHRS, CDR2 YFSETQ. V was trimmed by 2 bases and J by 0 bases, leaving 18 bases between them. This CDR3 region has 18 residues. CDR3 sequence (DNA): TGCGCCAGCAGCTTTTTTCGGATCCACTTAAGCTCCTACAATGAGCAGTTCTTC. Translation gives CASSFFRIHLSSYNEQFF.